Included here is one TCR beta chain sequence, with context. Its cognate antigen has yet to be identified. No base quality information exists; no much larger clone differs at one position. Collaborating institutions collected whole blood in K2EDTA tubes following their own protocols. For TCRbeta analysis, collaborators shipped samples as frozen whole blood, isolated PBMCs, or DNA extracted from either of those sample types. From a lookup of the germline V gene, CDR1 and CDR2 are SGHRS and YFSETQ. Relative to germline, V is missing 2 bases and J is missing 5 bases, with 12 bases of the junction outside any gene match. Inclusive of the bounding cysteine and phenylalanine, the CDR3 is 17 residues long. The retained sequence is limited to the CDR3, 51 bases, with the frame set at the first base. The data are from a study of blood T cell repertoires in COVID-19 (dated by TCRdb to about 2020). Study-wide context: Samples covering the acute and convalescent phases of COVID-19 were provided by collaborators in the United States, Italy and Spain. The prospective study material was composed of cDNA or gDNA derived from T cells, B-cell-depleted T cells, or PBMCs. Subjects who had been exposed to COVID-19, were actively infected with it, or had recovered from it provided the deeply sampled blood TCRbeta repertoires that made up the dataset. The repertoires were released in a freely available public database intended as a resource for research on the immune response to SARS-CoV-2. The samples were drawn from two sources: the first 160 participants of the ongoing ImmuneRACE study, and 1,000 to 1,500 subjects contributed by 6 global collaborators. Sample metadata almost always included a de-identified subject ID, COVID-19 status, age in years and sex. Where available, HLA class I and class II types were obtained from metadata supplied by the sample provider rather than from assay-based typing.

TCRbeta CDR3 regions were amplified from genomic DNA using the immunoSEQ Assay, a bias-controlled multiplex PCR. The published analysis was carried out like this. Within the assay, amplification of reference gene primers was used to estimate how many nucleated cells each sample contained. Sequence reads were collapsed and filtered to measure the absolute abundance of every unique TCRbeta CDR3 rearrangement. Productive Simpson clonality was computed per sample as the square root of Simpson's diversity index over productive rearrangements. This is the immuneACCESS table as TCRdb keeps it, with only in-frame sequences that have V and J called. A part of the clones is gone; compared with another copy, unresolved V genes explain less than half, and the rest is unexplained. D and trimming come from the DNA, and the V and J calls and clone size come from that table. Present in this sample are about 140,000 clones, roughly 86% of which were seen just once. 5.4% of the sample is in the top ten clones.

What the study reported, not specific to this receptor: The amount of clinical and demographic metadata varied by source and participant and was provided uncurated.

The sequence is built from TRBV5-1 and TRBJ2-7, with 11 bases in between that match TRBD2. Sequencing used peripheral blood. The TCR was taken from a human donor in a cohort sampled during active COVID-19. The DNA sequence is given as TGCGCCAGCAGCTTTACGGCTAGCGGGGGGATCGGCGACGAGCAGTACTTC. Its protein is CASSFTASGGIGDEQYF.